This T cell receptor (beta chain) was sequenced in a study of cytomegalovirus exposure and HLA in healthy donors. Study observations and caveats: In vitro experiments confirmed that three CMV-associated chains were specific for CMV antigens. Accounts indicate the classifier identified cytomegalovirus status with strong specificity and sensitivity. Only CMV serostatus was available as immune exposure information.

V shed 0 bases, J shed 6 bases, and the junction held 5 bases outside the gene matches. Germline CDR1 is LGHNA and CDR2 is YSLEER. CDR3 length equals 15 residues. Both 60 Vbeta primers and 13 Jbeta primers went into the PCR. Data came from immunoSEQ multiplex PCR; TCRdb stores just in-frame clones and leaves some out. This sample yields about 100,000 clones, of which 74% are seen a single time; less than 15% belongs to the top ten. To note about this clone: Its antigen is undetermined.

The receptor was isolated from a woman between 35 and 50 years old in good health and CMV-seropositive. This sequence joins TRBV4-3 and TRBJ2-7; TRBD1 matches 10 bases. The sample consisted of PBMCs. The CDR3 region has the DNA TGCGCCAGCAGCCAAGAGGGACAGGGGAGTCGCGAGCAGTACTTC. This codes for CASSQEGQGSREQYF.